The 24 T cell receptor beta chains presented below share a single source sample, sequenced in a study of spatial heterogeneity in lung cancer. Specified time point: sample taken at primary tumor resection. Whole RNA was taken from tumor, nontumor lung or frozen PBMC; it was then sequenced unsorted. TCRdb called the 5' RACE reads again in MiXCR, with one record for every CDR3 protein. The sample consists of 5,500 to 8,000 distinct CDR3 sequences, approximately 5% of them appearing once. Here the sequenced sample was normal lung tissue next to the tumor, taken at surgery. These receptors were collected from a female donor with early-stage non-small cell lung cancer.

The sample holds many counts of this clonotype. The chain recombines TRBV6-1 with TRBJ2-3, with D perhaps matching TRBD1 (6 bases). Per the germline V gene, CDR1 is MNHNS and CDR2 is SASEGT. The CDR3 consists of 14 residues. Deletions cut 7 bases from V and 3 bases from J, with 14 bases between. CDR3 protein: CASTAGTLTDTQYF. The CDR3 DNA reads as TGTGCCAGCACGGCCGGGACACTAACAGATACGCAGTATTTT.

This clonotype was recorded at least ten times. The chain employs TRBV29-1 and TRBJ2-7, with D uncertain. The CDR3 contains 12 residues. Looked up from germline, CDR1 is SQVTM and CDR2 is ANQGSEA. Deletions cut 5 bases from V and 3 bases from J, with 11 bases between. The CDR3 reads CSVSGGVYEQYF. The DNA of the CDR3 is TGCAGCGTTTCGGGCGGCGTCTACGAGCAGTACTTC.

This clonotype was recorded many times. The chain has TRBV27 and TRBJ2-7; unclear D gene. CDR3 length: 14 amino acids. Trimming shortened V by 0 bases and J by 6 bases, and 12 bases separated the two germline ends. CDR1 and CDR2 (germline): MNHEY, SMNVEV (reference sequence). CDR3 in DNA: TGTGCCAGCAGTTTATCCGGCTATCCTCGCGAGCAGTACTTC. This encodes CASSLSGYPREQYF.

This clonotype has ten or more counts. This chain uses TRBV10-2 with TRBJ2-7; D gene unclear. This CDR3 region has 15 residues. V lost 3 bases and J lost 6, with 18 bases in between. Germline V gene data show CDR1 as WSHSY and CDR2 as SAAADI. CDR3 DNA: TGCGCCAGCAGTGATGCAGGACCCCAAAAATCCGAGCAGTACTTC. It is translated as CASSDAGPQKSEQYF.

In this sample, this clonotype is medium-sized (0.01 to 0.1%). The J gene is TRBJ2-1, the V gene TRBV7-2; D is possibly TRBD1 (6 bases). CDR1 is SGHTA, CDR2 FQGNSA, per germline. This CDR3 has 15 amino acids. V was cut by 5 bases and J by 2 bases, with 13 bases left in between. The CDR3 DNA reads TGTGCCAGCAGCCCGGGAAGGGGGACCTACAATGAGCAGTTCTTC. Residues: CASSPGRGTYNEQFF.

Many counts were recorded for this clonotype. The chain combines TRBV5-1 with TRBJ2-3; possible D gene TRBD1, 6 bases. Germline V lookup: CDR1 SGHRS, CDR2 YFSETQ. V lost 6 bases to trimming and J lost 0 bases, with 11 bases between them. The CDR3 has 14 residues. In nucleotides, the CDR3 is TGCGCCAGCACCCGAGGGGGAAGCACAGATACGCAGTATTTT. Amino acids: CASTRGGSTDTQYF. Full variable domain (missing parts from reference TRBV5-1 and TRBJ2-3): KAGVTQTPRYLIKTRGQQVTLSCSPISGHRSVSWYQQTPGQGLQFLFEYFSETQRNKGNFPGRFSGRQFSNSRSEMNVSTLELGDSALYLCASTRGGSTDTQYFGPGTRLTVL.

CDR3 sequence (DNA): TGTGCCAGCAGAAACGTGGGGCAAGGATCCTACAATGAGCAGTTCTTC. Its translation is CASRNVGQGSYNEQFF. The chain joins TRBV7-2 to TRBJ2-1, with D maybe TRBD1 (5 bases). The CDR3 sequence is 16 residues long. Germline V gene sequence: CDR1 SGHTA, CDR2 FQGNSA. V shed 6 bases and J shed 1 base, with 16 bases lying between them.

This clonotype is labeled as medium-sized. This rearrangement joins TRBV9 to TRBJ2-1, with TRBD2 matching over 8 bases. Germline V gives CDR1 SGDLS, CDR2 YYNGEE. V lost 3 bases, J lost 9 bases, and 5 bases stayed unmatched. The CDR3 covers 13 residues. The CDR3 DNA reads TGTGCCAGCAGCGACGGGACTAGGGTTGAGCAGTTCTTC. Its translation: CASSDGTRVEQFF.

By share, this clonotype counts as medium-sized (0.01 to 0.1%). The chain employs TRBV5-4 and TRBJ2-2, with D perhaps assigned TRBD1 or TRBD2 (6 bases each). V was pared by 2 bases and J by 0 bases, with 20 bases between. Germline V gene lookup returns CDR1 SGHNT and CDR2 YYREEE (reference sequence). The CDR3 extends over 19 amino acids. The CDR3 coding sequence is TGTGCCAGCAGCTTTTTAGGGGGGCGCGTCGGAACGAACACCGGGGAGCTGTTTTTT. This codes for CASSFLGGRVGTNTGELFF.

This clonotype is medium-sized within its sample. This chain connects TRBV29-1 to TRBJ2-7; 9 bases are shared with TRBD2. The germline V gene has CDR1 SQVTM and CDR2 ANQGSEA. This CDR3 spans 14 amino acids. The V and J ends lost 2 bases and 3 bases, in that order; junction bases with no gene match: 5. In nucleotides, the CDR3 is TGCAGCGTTGAATTTGGTAGCGGGAGCTACGAGCAGTACTTC. This codes for CSVEFGSGSYEQYF.

The V gene is TRBV6-4, the J gene TRBJ2-1; weak D call: TRBD2 (5 bases). Trimming pared 3 bases from V and 6 bases from J, leaving 15 bases between. CDR1 is MRHNA, CDR2 SNTAGT, per germline. The CDR3 sequence is 15 residues long. CDR3 loop: CASSEKGERTNEQFF. CDR3 in DNA: TGTGCCAGCAGTGAGAAAGGAGAGCGGACCAATGAGCAGTTCTTC.

The sample holds many counts of this clonotype. The chain employs TRBV7-8 and TRBJ1-1; D unclear. CDR3 length: 11 residues. Per the germline V gene, CDR1 is SGHVS and CDR2 is FQNEAQ. The V and J ends lost 4 bases and 3 bases respectively, with 3 bases between them. The CDR3 loop is CASSSDTEAFF. CDR3 in DNA: TGTGCCAGCAGCTCCGACACTGAAGCTTTCTTT.

This clonotype qualifies as medium-sized. The chain has TRBV2 and TRBJ2-1; D might be TRBD1 (6 bases). The germline gives CDR1 SNHLY, CDR2 FYNNEI. V dropped 4 bases and J dropped 2 bases, with 21 bases sitting between them. The CDR3 spans 18 residues. CDR3 coding DNA: TGTGCCAGCAGTGGTTCTTACAGGGTAGAATCACCCTACAATGAGCAGTTCTTC. It codes for CASSGSYRVESPYNEQFF.

By frequency in the sample, this clonotype is medium-sized. The chain carries TRBV4-1 and TRBJ1-1, with D hard to call. The germline CDR1 and CDR2 sequences are MGHRA and YSYEKL. The ends were cut back, 2 bases at V and 0 bases at J, with 10 bases in the middle. This CDR3 is built from 15 residues. In DNA, the CDR3 is TGCGCCAGCAGCCAACAGGACGGAGTGAACACTGAAGCTTTCTTT. It translates to CASSQQDGVNTEAFF.

This clonotype is medium-sized. This sequence joins TRBV11-3 and TRBJ2-3; a weak D match, TRBD1 (5 bases). The CDR3 spans 15 residues. V was cut by 5 bases and J by 6 bases, with 18 bases left in between. Germline V CDR1 and CDR2: SGHNT, YENEEA. This CDR3 reads CASSPRQGRVDTQYF. The DNA of the CDR3 is TGTGCCAGCAGCCCCCGGCAGGGCCGAGTGGATACGCAGTATTTT.

This chain joins TRBV18 and TRBJ2-7; TRBD2 might be the D (5 bases). This CDR3 region has 15 residues. Per the germline V gene, CDR1 is KGHSH and CDR2 is LQKENI. The V and J ends lost 3 bases and 2 bases respectively, with 14 bases between them. This chain's CDR3 is CASSPGDVGTYEQYF. CDR3 coding DNA: TGTGCCAGCTCACCTGGGGATGTCGGGACCTACGAGCAGTACTTC.

This clonotype came up many times. The V and J genes are TRBV20-1 and TRBJ2-1; D ambiguous. Between the trimmed V and J ends, which lost 1 base and 0 bases, there was a span of 13 bases. The CDR3 is 16 residues long. Looked up from germline, CDR1 is DFQATT and CDR2 is SNEGSKA (reference sequence). CDR3 protein: CSARVLRLSSYNEQFF. The DNA of the CDR3 is TGCAGTGCTAGAGTTCTGAGACTCAGCTCCTACAATGAGCAGTTCTTC.

This clonotype is medium-sized (0.01 to 0.1%) within its sample. CDR3 region: CASSSEGRSETQYF. The CDR3 nucleotides are TGTGCCAGCAGCTCGGAAGGGCGAAGTGAGACCCAGTACTTC. The rearrangement joins TRBV5-6 to TRBJ2-5; the D is unclear. CDR3 length equals 14 residues. The V end lost 3 bases, the J end lost 5 bases, and 14 bases lay between the germline ends. The germline CDR1 and CDR2 sequences are SGHDT and YYEEEE.

The CDR3 nucleotides are TGTGCCGGAGCCGGACTCAACCCCTACGAGCAGTACTTC. Its translation is CAGAGLNPYEQYF. This chain joins TRBV2 and TRBJ2-7, with a weak D call TRBD2 (5 bases). CDR1 and CDR2 (germline): SNHLY, FYNNEI. This CDR3 has 13 residues. With 11 bases removed from V and 2 bases from J, the gap between germline ends came to 16 bases.

The rearrangement links TRBV12-3 or TRBV12-4 to TRBJ2-4, with no clear D. V lost 5 bases to trimming and J lost 0 bases, with 14 bases between them. The CDR3 runs 16 residues. As DNA, the CDR3 is TGTGCCAGCAGTAGGACCGGCGCACTAGCCAAAAACATTCAGTACTTC. It codes for CASSRTGALAKNIQYF.

This clonotype came up many times. The CDR3 nucleotides are TGCAGCGTTGAAATCGCGGGAGGCTCCTACAATGAGCAGTTCTTC. Its protein is CSVEIAGGSYNEQFF. V gene TRBV29-1 combines with J gene TRBJ2-1; 8 bases line up with TRBD2. V lost 2 bases, J lost 0 bases, and 3 bases stayed unmatched. Germline V CDR1 and CDR2: SQVTM, ANQGSEA. The CDR3 has 15 residues.

This clonotype was counted ten times or more. The chain employs TRBV20-1 and TRBJ2-2; tentative D call: TRBD2 (6 bases). The V gene's germline CDR1 is DFQATT and CDR2 SNEGSKA (reference sequence). The V end lost 6 bases, the J end lost 3 bases, and 17 bases lay between the germline ends. The CDR3 has 15 residues. The CDR3 DNA sequence: TGCAGTGCCAAAGACGCCGGGAGACACACCGGGGAGCTGTTTTTT. It encodes CSAKDAGRHTGELFF.

This clonotype was seen repeatedly, ten times or more. The chain combines TRBV24-1 with TRBJ2-3; D unclear. V lost 11 bases, J lost 4 bases, and 9 bases lay in between. CDR1 and CDR2 from the germline V gene are KGHDR and SFDVKD. The CDR3 runs to 11 residues. CDR3: CASSFPDTQYF. Here the CDR3 DNA reads TGTGCCAGCTCCTTCCCAGATACGCAGTATTTT.

This clonotype was picked up many times. The chain employs TRBV27 and TRBJ2-2; the D call may be TRBD1 or TRBD2 (5 bases each). This CDR3 comprises 14 residues. CDR1 MNHEY and CDR2 SMNVEV come from the germline V gene (reference sequence). The V end was cut by 5 bases, the J end by 3 bases, with 10 bases between. The CDR3 DNA follows: TGTGCCAGCAGTAGGGACGGCTACACCGGGGAGCTGTTTTTT. Protein sequence: CASSRDGYTGELFF.